This passage covers 26 T cell receptor beta chains from one sample sequenced in a study of beta chain features in type 1 diabetes. Study-wide results and limits: There was a moderate but significant shortening of TCRB CDR3s in all four CD4+ subsets of Type 1 diabetes patients.

The sequenced template was cDNA made from the entire isolated RNA. Sequencing was performed with immunoSEQ multiplex PCR; in TCRdb, only in-frame clones are kept and a portion is missing. Altogether hundreds of thousands of clones are present, over 10% being singletons, with the ten largest covering roughly 0.022%. Their antigens are not known. Material for sequencing was naive CD4+ T cells from blood. The source is a man between 18 and 29 years old with type 1 diabetes.

The sample holds a few counts of this clone. The chain employs TRBV19 and TRBJ2-4; D unresolved. The CDR3 loop spans 15 amino acids. Trimming left V 3 bases short and J 0 bases short, with 9 bases between. Germline CDR1 LNHDA, CDR2 SQIVND (reference sequence). The DNA for the CDR3 is TGTGCCAGTAGTATCAACGAAGGAGCCAAAAACATTCAGTACTTC. Amino acid sequence: CASSINEGAKNIQYF. Full variable domain (remainder filled in from reference TRBV19 and TRBJ2-4): DGGITQSPKYLFRKEGQNVTLSCEQNLNHDAMYWYRQDPGQGLRLIYYSQIVNDFQKGDIAEGYSVSREKKESFPLTVTSAQKNPTAFYLCASSINEGAKNIQYFGAGTRLSVL.

This chain joins TRBV6-1 and TRBJ1-6; no definite D call. In germline, CDR1 is MNHNS, CDR2 SASEGT. Deletions cut 4 bases from V and 0 bases from J, with 13 bases between. The CDR3 length is 17 residues. CDR3: CASSGTTRSSYNSPLHF. For the CDR3, the DNA is TGTGCCAGCAGTGGTACGACGAGGTCCTCCTATAATTCACCCCTCCACTTT.

This clone showed up just a few times. The V and J genes are TRBV4-2 and TRBJ1-6; D perhaps matches TRBD1 (5 bases). Per germline, CDR1 LGHNA and CDR2 YNFKEQ. The V and J ends lost 4 bases and 10 bases respectively, with 5 bases between them. This CDR3 spans 11 amino acids. For the CDR3, the DNA is TGTGCCAGCAGCCGGGGGTCACCCCTCCACTTT. Translating it yields CASSRGSPLHF.

This chain uses TRBV10-3 with TRBJ2-5, with 7 bases that match TRBD1. With V trimmed by 10 bases and J by 7 bases, 9 bases remained unmatched. The CDR3 has 12 amino acids. Germline loops: CDR1 ENHRY, CDR2 SYGVKD. The CDR3 DNA reads as TGTGCCACCCACCGGGACAGCGGGACCCAGTACTTC. Translating gives CATHRDSGTQYF.

The chain carries TRBV15 and TRBJ2-1; 7 bases match TRBD2. This CDR3 is built from 16 residues. Germline assignment: CDR1 LNHNV and CDR2 YYDKDF (reference sequence). V gave up 3 bases and J gave up 0 bases; unmatched junction bases: 5. CDR3 sequence reads: CATSSWTRPSYNEQFF. CDR3 bases: TGTGCCACCAGCAGCTGGACTAGACCCTCCTACAATGAGCAGTTCTTC.

This clone turned up a few times. At the DNA level, this CDR3 is encoded by other sequences in the same sample as well. The CDR3 DNA reads TGTGCCAGCAGTTACACGGAAGAGACCCAGTACTTC. This translates into CASSYTEETQYF. This chain joins TRBV6-6 and TRBJ2-5; unclear D gene. Looked up from germline, CDR1 is MNHNY and CDR2 is SVGAGI (reference sequence). The CDR3 spans 12 residues. V was shortened by 2 bases and J by 3 bases, with 4 bases between the two germline ends.

V usage is TRBV10-3 and J usage is TRBJ2-2; D uncertain. The CDR3 extends over 14 amino acids. Per germline, CDR1 ENHRY and CDR2 SYGVKD. V was shortened by 1 base and J by 0 bases, with 3 bases between the two germline ends. The CDR3 sequence: CAISELPNTGELFF. Here the CDR3 DNA reads TGTGCCATCAGTGAGTTGCCGAACACCGGGGAGCTGTTTTTT.

The chain combines TRBV7-9 with TRBJ1-1; D gene uncertain. Germline lookup yields CDR1 SEHNR and CDR2 FQNEAQ (reference sequence). With 5 bases removed from V and 5 bases from J, the gap between germline ends came to 15 bases. The CDR3 contains 14 residues. The CDR3 DNA reads as TGTGCCAGCAGCGTTTCTGAAGTCGGGACTGAAGCTTTCTTT. This sequence encodes CASSVSEVGTEAFF.

This chain links TRBV5-1 with TRBJ1-1; D unclear. The CDR3 contains 15 residues. Germline assignment: CDR1 SGHRS and CDR2 YFSETQ. V lost 0 bases and J lost 2, with 11 bases in between. The CDR3 DNA follows: TGCGCCAGCAGCTTGGAAGGACTCGATAACACTGAAGCTTTCTTT. This encodes CASSLEGLDNTEAFF.

V and J are TRBV13 and TRBJ2-3; D is perhaps TRBD1 or TRBD2 (5 bases each). CDR1 and CDR2 from the germline V gene are PRHDT and FYEKMQ (reference sequence). Trimming took 5 bases from V and 2 from J, leaving 11 bases between them. The CDR3 totals 14 residues. The CDR3 DNA is TGTGCCAGCAGCCCCCGGGACCTCACAGATACGCAGTATTTT. It translates to CASSPRDLTDTQYF.

This sequence joins TRBV25-1 and TRBJ2-6; TRBD1 agrees at 8 bases. CDR3 size: 17 residues. The trim removed 5 bases at V and 1 base at J, leaving 7 bases unmatched. The germline V gene has CDR1 MGHDK and CDR2 SYGVNS. This CDR3 reads CASSPGTGESGANVLTF. CDR3 nucleotides: TGTGCCAGCAGTCCCGGGACAGGAGAATCTGGGGCCAACGTCCTGACTTTC.

This clone was seen only a few times. The chain couples TRBV7-6 to TRBJ1-6, with D maybe TRBD1 (6 bases). The CDR3 contains 15 residues. In germline, CDR1 is SGHVS, CDR2 FNYEAQ. V dropped 5 bases and J dropped 8 bases, with 16 bases sitting between them. CDR3 bases: TGTGCCAGCAGCCCAGGAACAGGGTTGTATTCACCCCTCCACTTT. Translation gives CASSPGTGLYSPLHF.

The chain uses TRBV12-5 and TRBJ1-1; D remains unclear. V dropped 7 bases and J dropped 1 base, with 10 bases sitting between them. Germline V gene sequence: CDR1 LGHNT, CDR2 FRNRAP. The CDR3 is 13 amino acids. The CDR3 coding sequence is TGTGCTAGTGCCAAAGAGGGGAACACTGAAGCTTTCTTT. Translation: CASAKEGNTEAFF.

This clone has a handful of counts. Other DNA sequences in this sample translate to the same CDR3. The rearrangement links TRBV5-1 to TRBJ2-1; D call uncertain. Germline values: CDR1 SGHRS, CDR2 YFSETQ. V was clipped by 0 bases and J by 1 base, with 8 bases between them. The CDR3 sequence is 15 residues long. The CDR3 region is CASSLDPGSYNEQFF. CDR3 coding DNA: TGCGCCAGCAGCTTGGATCCCGGATCCTACAATGAGCAGTTCTTC.

V gene TRBV6-1 combines with J gene TRBJ2-3; possibly TRBD2 for D (5 bases). There are 16 residues in the CDR3. Looked up from germline, CDR1 is MNHNS and CDR2 is SASEGT. The V and J ends lost 0 bases and 3 bases respectively, with 13 bases between them. This chain's CDR3 is CASSEAVRELTDTQYF. CDR3 DNA sequence: TGTGCCAGCAGTGAAGCTGTGAGGGAGCTTACAGATACGCAGTATTTT.

This clone was counted between two and nine times. The chain is built from TRBV5-1 and TRBJ2-5, with TRBD2 as a possible D gene (6 bases). Trimming pared 4 bases from V and 5 bases from J, leaving 21 bases between. The CDR3 runs to 16 residues. Germline V gene lookup returns CDR1 SGHRS and CDR2 YFSETQ. The CDR3 region is CASSAGGTTSWETQYF. Written as DNA, the CDR3 is TGCGCCAGCAGCGCTGGCGGGACCACCTCATGGGAGACCCAGTACTTC.

This clone was seen a few times. The CDR3 region is CASTKGPHDYTF. The CDR3 nucleotides are TGTGCCAGTACTAAGGGACCCCATGACTACACCTTC. The V gene is TRBV19, the J gene TRBJ1-2; D might be TRBD1 (5 bases). This CDR3 has 12 amino acids. V gave up 7 bases and J gave up 10 bases, with 16 bases separating them. Germline V gene lookup returns CDR1 LNHDA and CDR2 SQIVND (reference sequence).

DNA of the CDR3: TGTGCCAGCAGTCAAGGCGGGACGCGCAATGAAAAACTGTTTTTT. This codes for CASSQGGTRNEKLFF. The chain couples TRBV5-4 to TRBJ1-4, with D maybe TRBD1 (5 bases). V was pared by 5 bases and J by 5 bases, with 16 bases between. Germline V CDR1 and CDR2: SGHNT, YYREEE (reference sequence). This CDR3 contains 15 residues.

This clone was counted a few times. This chain uses TRBV5-1 with TRBJ2-7; TRBD1 aligns across 8 bases. The germline gives CDR1 SGHRS, CDR2 YFSETQ. The CDR3 spans 16 residues. Trimming cost V 2 bases and J 2 bases; bases outside gene matches: 9. Here the CDR3 DNA reads TGCGCCAGCAGCTTTTATTCCGGGACAGGTACCTACGAGCAGTACTTC. This gives the protein CASSFYSGTGTYEQYF.

The chain combines TRBV30 with TRBJ1-1; D ambiguous. V was clipped by 5 bases and J by 3 bases, with 13 bases between them. Germline CDR1 and CDR2: GTSNPN and SVGIG (reference sequence). This CDR3 contains 13 residues. The CDR3 here is CAWDTVAHTEAFF. The CDR3 DNA reads TGTGCCTGGGATACAGTCGCTCACACTGAAGCTTTCTTT.

The chain joins TRBV2 to TRBJ2-7; D unclear. Germline V gene sequence: CDR1 SNHLY, CDR2 FYNNEI. This CDR3 has 15 amino acids. Trimming took 5 bases from V and 3 from J, leaving 17 bases between them. The chain's CDR3 is CASSLGQANLYEQYF. The CDR3 DNA reads TGTGCCAGCAGTTTGGGCCAGGCAAACCTCTACGAGCAGTACTTC.

A few counts support this clone. The chain recombines TRBV5-1 with TRBJ2-3, with D uncertain. CDR3 length: 15 amino acids. V was shortened by 0 bases and J by 0 bases, with 8 bases between the two germline ends. Per germline, CDR1 SGHRS and CDR2 YFSETQ. Written as DNA, the CDR3 is TGCGCCAGCAGCTTGGAAAGGCCCAGCACAGATACGCAGTATTTT. Translation gives CASSLERPSTDTQYF. Full variable domain (missing parts from reference TRBV5-1 and TRBJ2-3): KAGVTQTPRYLIKTRGQQVTLSCSPISGHRSVSWYQQTPGQGLQFLFEYFSETQRNKGNFPGRFSGRQFSNSRSEMNVSTLELGDSALYLCASSLERPSTDTQYFGPGTRLTVL.

The rearrangement uses TRBV19 and TRBJ2-7; 7 positions agree with TRBD1. CDR3 length equals 12 residues. The V gene end was trimmed by 10 bases and the J gene end by 1 base; junction bases not matched to a gene: 4. Looked up from germline, CDR1 is LNHDA and CDR2 is SQIVND (reference sequence). CDR3 sequence (DNA): TGTGCCACATCGGACAGGTCCTACGAGCAGTACTTC. This gives the protein CATSDRSYEQYF.

The chain couples TRBV27 to TRBJ2-3; the D is unclear. This CDR3 is built from 14 residues. The V and J ends lost 10 bases and 0 bases respectively, with 14 bases between them. Germline-derived CDR1 and CDR2 are MNHEY and SMNVEV (reference sequence). This CDR3 reads CATKRRLSTDTQYF. CDR3 coding DNA: TGTGCCACCAAAAGGCGGCTTAGCACAGATACGCAGTATTTT.

This clone came up a few times. The rearrangement links TRBV25-1 to TRBJ2-3; the D gene is possibly TRBD2 (5 bases). The V gene lost 11 bases and the J gene lost 2 bases, with 14 bases spanning the gap. CDR1 is MGHDK and CDR2 is SYGVNS in the germline V gene. This CDR3 is 13 amino acids long. The CDR3 here is CASGFESTDTQYF. The CDR3 nucleotides are TGTGCCTCGGGGTTCGAGTCCACAGATACGCAGTATTTT.

The chain is built from TRBV6-5 and TRBJ2-3; D gene ambiguous. Trimming took 6 bases from V and 2 from J, leaving 3 bases between them. The CDR3 sequence is 11 residues long. CDR1 and CDR2 from the germline V gene are MNHEY and SVGAGI. In nucleotides, the CDR3 is TGTGCCAGCAGGGCCACAGATACGCAGTATTTT. This translates into CASRATDTQYF.